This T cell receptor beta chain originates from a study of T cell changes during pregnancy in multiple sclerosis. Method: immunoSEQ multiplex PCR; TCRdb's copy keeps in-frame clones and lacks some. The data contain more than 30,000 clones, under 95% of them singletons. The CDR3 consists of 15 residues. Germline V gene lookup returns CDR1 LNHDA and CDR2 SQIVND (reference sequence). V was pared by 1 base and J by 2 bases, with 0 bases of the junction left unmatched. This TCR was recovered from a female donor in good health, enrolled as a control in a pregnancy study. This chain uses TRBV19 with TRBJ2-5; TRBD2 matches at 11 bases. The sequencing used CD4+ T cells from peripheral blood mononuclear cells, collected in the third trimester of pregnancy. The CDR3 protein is CASSIGLAGQETQYF. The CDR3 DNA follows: TGTGCCAGTAGTATAGGACTAGCGGGACAAGAGACCCAGTACTTC.